These T cell receptor beta chains were read from a single sample in a study of regulatory T cells in long-lasting Graves disease. TCRdb re-called the multiplex PCR reads through MiXCR, storing one row per CDR3 protein. The sample has 530,000 or so distinct CDR3 sequences, around an eighth seen once. The sample also formed part of further work on T cells in Graves' hyperthyroidism and ophthalmopathy.

The specimen comprised peripheral blood mononuclear cells (PBMCs), sampled at new diagnosis, from a patient treated with antithyroid drugs. The receptors here all came from a man younger than 45 with Graves disease. CDR3s leave out the opening cysteine and the closing phenylalanine or tryptophan.

j_gene: TRBJ1-2
len: 10
v_gene: TRBV12-3/TRBV12-4
CDR3aa: ASSFGSGGYT

j_gene: TRBJ1-2
len: 9
v_gene: TRBV29-1
CDR3aa: GIEGDYGYT

j_gene: TRBJ2-5
len: 15
v_gene: TRBV25-1
CDR3aa: ASSPRGQGQRKETQY

j_gene: TRBJ2-3
len: 13
v_gene: TRBV28
CDR3aa: ASSRYDGIAGGLY

j_gene: TRBJ2-7
len: 13
v_gene: TRBV5-5
CDR3aa: ASSSPGQKAYEQY

j_gene: TRBJ2-3
len: 12
v_gene: TRBV25-1
CDR3aa: ASSEWKGSDTQY

j_gene: TRBJ2-3
len: 13
v_gene: TRBV20-1
CDR3aa: SARNSGRGTDTQY

j_gene: TRBJ2-1
len: 13
v_gene: TRBV29-1
CDR3aa: SVEHPRSSYNEQF

j_gene: TRBJ2-7
len: 12
v_gene: TRBV2
CDR3aa: ASSGGREVDEQY

j_gene: TRBJ1-2
len: 14
v_gene: TRBV3-1
CDR3aa: ASSPLPRGQGNGYT

j_gene: TRBJ2-1
len: 15
v_gene: TRBV6-7
CDR3aa: ASSSLDVSGTDNEQF

j_gene: TRBJ2-2
len: 12
v_gene: TRBV6-4
CDR3aa: ASSDGGEAGELF

j_gene: TRBJ2-3
len: 11
v_gene: TRBV6-2/TRBV6-3
CDR3aa: ASSYGVGDTQY

j_gene: TRBJ2-2
len: 13
v_gene: TRBV27
CDR3aa: ASTPVPGTFGELF

j_gene: TRBJ2-6
len: 14
v_gene: TRBV5-1
CDR3aa: ASSLLQGPGANVLT

j_gene: TRBJ1-5
len: 14
v_gene: TRBV6-1
CDR3aa: ASSQTGQISNQPQH

j_gene: TRBJ2-2
len: 13
v_gene: TRBV29-1
CDR3aa: SVEESGGGTGELF